This TCR beta chain was obtained from a study of graft-versus-host responses after intestinal transplantation (dated by TCRdb to the early 2020s). As for the study more broadly: The transplants that recipients received were multivisceral, liver-intestinal, or isolated intestinal. Every recipient was given anti-thymocyte globulin induction, then maintenance tacrolimus and steroids for roughly 3 years. Bulk TCR-beta CDR3 sequencing was used to track graft-versus-host and host-versus-graft alloreactive T cell clones in the graft, circulation and bone marrow after intestinal transplantation. Alloreactive clones were identified by sequencing pre-transplant mixed lymphocyte reaction products and comparing them with unstimulated pre-transplant donor and recipient T cells. The cohort enrolled about two dozen intestinal transplant recipients, one of whom was a retransplant, and a few patients without pretransplant specimens were excluded. Donor T cell macrochimerism was defined as a peak of at least 4% donor T cells among recipient peripheral blood mononuclear cells. Rather than going through the commercial service, samples from three later patients were sequenced in-house on an Illumina MiSeq and processed with MiXCR. Summary of the overall study and its limitations: GvH clones were detected in recipient bone marrow, and some appeared earlier in ileal mucosa or blood, consistent with an intestinal mucosal origin. Early after transplant, peak levels of circulating GvH clones were found to be associated with declines in HvG clones. Conclusions were limited by the relatively low number and heterogeneity of intestinal transplant patients. High GvH to HvG T cell clonal ratios were observed in the allografts of patients with donor T cell macrochimerism.

The time point label on this specimen signifies: cells obtained before transplantation from donor or recipient. CD3+CD4+ and CD3+CD8+ populations were FACS-sorted from unstimulated pre-transplant donor and recipient cells taken from spleen or lymph nodes. The junction carries 13 bases between V and J, which are trimmed by 0 bases and 2 bases respectively. As encoded in the germline V gene, CDR1 is SGDLS while CDR2 is YYNGEE. The cysteine opens and the phenylalanine closes a CDR3 of 16 amino acids. The sequence is cut down to CDR3 DNA, 48 bases in frame from base 1. To prepare the library, the immunoSEQ multiplex PCR assay was applied. For most patients, genomic DNA was isolated with the Qiagen DNeasy Blood and Tissue Kit and shipped frozen to Adaptive Biotechnologies for TCR sequencing. For most patients, genomic DNA was subjected to high-throughput TCR-beta CDR3 sequencing by Adaptive Biotechnologies. On the study's bioinformatics: Adaptive's ImmunoSEQ software was the source of the TCR sequencing data for 15 to 20 patients, while three other patients were processed with MiXCR and VDJtools. CD4 versus CD8 sorting errors were corrected by removing sequences found in both subsets at a frequency ratio below 5:1. CDR3 nucleotide sequences shared by donor and recipient were removed because the origin of these sequences could not be assigned. Alloreactive clones required at least 2-fold expansion over unstimulated cells and minimum CFSE-low frequency of 0.002% (template counts) or 0.001% (read counts). Mappable clones were those detected in sequenced pre-transplant spleen, lymph node, or MLR CFSE-low populations of the donor or recipient. Cumulative frequency of alloreactive clones was calculated as a percentage of all sequences weighted by copy number. This immuneACCESS table, as held by TCRdb, lists in-frame sequences with V and J called but not all clones. Of the missing ones, under half trace to an unresolved V gene in checked studies; the others have no known cause. The DNA gave D and trimming, while V, J and clone size come from that table. A total of about 93,000 clones appear in this sample, roughly 93% of them only once. The ten largest clones represent 0.4% to 0.6% of the sample.

As for this clone: The antigen it recognizes is unknown. Base qualities are not recorded, but no much larger clone differs from it by a single base.

The sequence joins TRBV9 to TRBJ2-3; TRBD2 might be the D gene, on 5 matching bases. Sequences were derived from unstimulated CD8+ T cells sorted from spleen or lymph node cells, sampled before intestinal transplant. The clonotype was recovered from a human donor who received an intestinal transplant. The DNA reads as follows: TGTGCCAGCAGCGTAGATGACGGGGAGATCACAGATACGCAGTATTTT. Its protein is CASSVDDGEITDTQYF.